Listed below are T cell receptor beta chains from one sample, sequenced in a study of OX40 agonist ivuxolimab in advanced cancers. Data came from immunoSEQ multiplex PCR; TCRdb stores just in-frame clones and leaves some out. This sample has 98,000 or so clones; about 86% occur once, and the top ten carry about 1.6%. Sequenced here: CD4+ or CD8+ T cells sorted from blood, sampled in a trial of the OX40 agonist ivuxolimab. The source of these receptors is an adult with an advanced solid tumor such as melanoma, head and neck, liver or kidney cancer. Both conserved end residues are part of each CDR3. The order of the fields is J gene, V gene, D gene, clone size, CDR3 DNA, CDR3 protein. The D gene is left open where the match is weak. Clone size is given for some rows only: seen once, a few or many times, or a class if the clone is expanded.

j_call: TRBJ1-1
v_call: TRBV9
d_call: NA
clone_size: NA
cdr3_nt: TGTGCCAGCAGCGTTCAGCCCGGGGTTGAAGCTTTCTTT
cdr3_aa: CASSVQPGVEAFF

j_call: TRBJ2-5
v_call: TRBV9
d_call: TRBD2
clone_size: NA
cdr3_nt: TGTGCCAGCAGCGTTTTCGCGGGGGGGCAAGAGACCCAGTACTTC
cdr3_aa: CASSVFAGGQETQYF

j_call: TRBJ1-2
v_call: TRBV6-6
d_call: NA
clone_size: once
cdr3_nt: TGTGCCAGCAGTTGGTCGGCCTCCCGGGGCTATGGCTACACCTTC
cdr3_aa: CASSWSASRGYGYTF

j_call: TRBJ2-7
v_call: TRBV11-2
d_call: TRBD1
clone_size: few
cdr3_nt: TGTGCCAGCAGCTTAGATGTTAGGACAGGGAACGAGCAGTACTTC
cdr3_aa: CASSLDVRTGNEQYF

j_call: TRBJ1-1
v_call: TRBV5-6
d_call: NA
clone_size: NA
cdr3_nt: TGTGCCAGCAGCTTGGGGGGGCTGGGGACTGAAGCTTTCTTT
cdr3_aa: CASSLGGLGTEAFF

j_call: TRBJ1-2
v_call: TRBV28
d_call: NA
clone_size: NA
cdr3_nt: TGTGCCAGCACTTCCTGGGGGGTAACCTCTAACTATGGCTACACCTTC
cdr3_aa: CASTSWGVTSNYGYTF

j_call: TRBJ1-1
v_call: TRBV6-5
d_call: NA
clone_size: few
cdr3_nt: TGTGCCAGCAGTTACTCGCTATTGAACACTGAAGCTTTCTTT
cdr3_aa: CASSYSLLNTEAFF

j_call: TRBJ2-7
v_call: TRBV4-2
d_call: NA
clone_size: once
cdr3_nt: TGTGCCAGCAGCCAGGCTGGAACCTACGAGCAGTACTTC
cdr3_aa: CASSQAGTYEQYF

j_call: TRBJ1-3
v_call: TRBV12-5
d_call: TRBD1
clone_size: NA
cdr3_nt: TGTGCTAGTGGTTTGGTAATTGGACAGGGCGCTGGAAACACCATATATTTT
cdr3_aa: CASGLVIGQGAGNTIYF

j_call: TRBJ1-5
v_call: TRBV6-6
d_call: TRBD1
clone_size: once
cdr3_nt: TGTGCCAGCAACCGACAGGGTGGTCAGCCCCAGCATTTT
cdr3_aa: CASNRQGGQPQHF

j_call: TRBJ2-1
v_call: TRBV11-2
d_call: NA
clone_size: few
cdr3_nt: TGTGCCAGCAGGGGGGGTAATGAGCAGTTCTTC
cdr3_aa: CASRGGNEQFF

j_call: TRBJ1-2
v_call: TRBV7-2
d_call: NA
clone_size: few
cdr3_nt: TGTGCCAGCAGCTTAAATCGAATCTATGGCTACACCTTC
cdr3_aa: CASSLNRIYGYTF

j_call: TRBJ2-5
v_call: TRBV29-1
d_call: NA
clone_size: once
cdr3_nt: TGCAGCGTTGAAGACCACAGCCAAGAGACCCAGTACTTC
cdr3_aa: CSVEDHSQETQYF

j_call: TRBJ2-2
v_call: TRBV6-6
d_call: TRBD2
clone_size: once
cdr3_nt: TGTGCCAGCAGCCAGGGGCTAGCGGGAGCGAACGGGGAGCTGTTTTTT
cdr3_aa: CASSQGLAGANGELFF

j_call: TRBJ1-2
v_call: TRBV7-9
d_call: TRBD1
clone_size: few
cdr3_nt: TGTGCCAGCAGCTTAATGGACAGGATCCTCGGTGGCTACACCTTC
cdr3_aa: CASSLMDRILGGYTF

j_call: TRBJ1-6
v_call: TRBV7-2
d_call: NA
clone_size: NA
cdr3_nt: TGTGCCAGCAGCTCGGGACGTAATTCACCCCTCCACTTT
cdr3_aa: CASSSGRNSPLHF

j_call: TRBJ2-7
v_call: TRBV11-3
d_call: TRBD2
clone_size: NA
cdr3_nt: TGTGCCAGCAGCTTAAAGGGGGCCACTAGCGGGAGAAACTACGAGCAGTACTTC
cdr3_aa: CASSLKGATSGRNYEQYF

j_call: TRBJ2-1
v_call: TRBV5-1
d_call: TRBD2
clone_size: NA
cdr3_nt: TGCGCCAGCAGCTTATCGGGGGGGCCGGATGAGCAGTTCTTC
cdr3_aa: CASSLSGGPDEQFF

j_call: TRBJ1-6
v_call: TRBV7-8
d_call: NA
clone_size: NA
cdr3_nt: TGTGCCAGCAGCCTTAACAGGGACTCCTATAATTCACCCCTCCACTTT
cdr3_aa: CASSLNRDSYNSPLHF

j_call: TRBJ2-2
v_call: TRBV5-1
d_call: NA
clone_size: NA
cdr3_nt: TGCGCCAGCAGCCCCAGGGGGGGTACCGGGGAGCTGTTTTTT
cdr3_aa: CASSPRGGTGELFF

j_call: TRBJ2-5
v_call: TRBV4-1
d_call: NA
clone_size: NA
cdr3_nt: TGCGCCAGCAGCCAAGGTATTACCCCGGGCTCGAGGGAGACCCAGTACTTC
cdr3_aa: CASSQGITPGSRETQYF

j_call: TRBJ2-7
v_call: TRBV29-1
d_call: TRBD1
clone_size: NA
cdr3_nt: TGCAGCGTCCGGACCGTGGCAGGGGGATACGAGCAGTACTTC
cdr3_aa: CSVRTVAGGYEQYF

j_call: TRBJ2-1
v_call: TRBV19
d_call: TRBD2
clone_size: NA
cdr3_nt: TGTGCCAGTAGTAGGGGACTAGCGGGAGGGCCTCGGGAGCAGTTCTTC
cdr3_aa: CASSRGLAGGPREQFF

j_call: TRBJ2-7
v_call: TRBV7-3
d_call: NA
clone_size: few
cdr3_nt: TGTGCCAGCAGCTTAACAGAGGCCCCCGCCTACGAGCAGTACTTC
cdr3_aa: CASSLTEAPAYEQYF

j_call: TRBJ1-2
v_call: TRBV5-6
d_call: NA
clone_size: once
cdr3_nt: TGTGCCAGCAGCTACACAGGTGGCTACACCTTC
cdr3_aa: CASSYTGGYTF

j_call: TRBJ1-1
v_call: TRBV19
d_call: TRBD1
clone_size: few
cdr3_nt: TGTGCCACCGGACTAACGACAGGGCCGAACACTGAAGCTTTCTTT
cdr3_aa: CATGLTTGPNTEAFF

j_call: TRBJ1-3
v_call: TRBV6-1
d_call: NA
clone_size: once
cdr3_nt: TGTGCCAGCAGTGAGGGGGGCCCCCGCTCTGGAAACACCATATATTTT
cdr3_aa: CASSEGGPRSGNTIYF

j_call: TRBJ1-2
v_call: TRBV28
d_call: NA
clone_size: NA
cdr3_nt: TGTGCCAGCAGTTTCGGCAGGGAGGTGTGGGGCTACACCTTC
cdr3_aa: CASSFGREVWGYTF

j_call: TRBJ2-6
v_call: TRBV7-7
d_call: NA
clone_size: NA
cdr3_nt: TGTGCCAGCAGCCCCAAAGGACAGTTTGGGGCCAACGTCCTGACTTTC
cdr3_aa: CASSPKGQFGANVLTF

j_call: TRBJ1-5
v_call: TRBV19
d_call: NA
clone_size: NA
cdr3_nt: TGTGCCAGTAGTATGGGTGACGGTAGCAATCAGCCCCAGCATTTT
cdr3_aa: CASSMGDGSNQPQHF

j_call: TRBJ2-3
v_call: TRBV18
d_call: NA
clone_size: NA
cdr3_nt: TGTGCCAGCTCACCAGATGCGCGCACAGATACGCAGTATTTT
cdr3_aa: CASSPDARTDTQYF

j_call: TRBJ2-7
v_call: TRBV5-1
d_call: NA
clone_size: few
cdr3_nt: TGCGCCAGCAAGACCGGTATGGGCGGGATCACCTACGAGCAGTACTTC
cdr3_aa: CASKTGMGGITYEQYF

j_call: TRBJ2-7
v_call: TRBV6-1
d_call: TRBD1
clone_size: NA
cdr3_nt: TGTGCCAGCATCGTCGGGACAGGGGGCCACGAGCAGTACTTC
cdr3_aa: CASIVGTGGHEQYF

j_call: TRBJ2-5
v_call: TRBV5-4
d_call: TRBD1
clone_size: NA
cdr3_nt: TGTGCCAGCAGCTCCGATCAGGGGACAGGGCAAGAGACCCAGTACTTC
cdr3_aa: CASSSDQGTGQETQYF

j_call: TRBJ2-5
v_call: TRBV19
d_call: NA
clone_size: NA
cdr3_nt: TGTGCCAGTAGTATATTAAAGGGGGAGACCCAGTACTTC
cdr3_aa: CASSILKGETQYF

j_call: TRBJ2-7
v_call: TRBV7-2
d_call: TRBD2
clone_size: NA
cdr3_nt: TGTGCCAGCAGCCCCCAGCGGGGAAGCTCCTACGAGCAGTACTTC
cdr3_aa: CASSPQRGSSYEQYF

j_call: TRBJ1-5
v_call: TRBV6-5
d_call: NA
clone_size: once
cdr3_nt: TGTGCCAGCAGTTACGTCAGGGATCAGCCCCAGCATTTT
cdr3_aa: CASSYVRDQPQHF

j_call: TRBJ2-7
v_call: TRBV5-4
d_call: TRBD2
clone_size: NA
cdr3_nt: TGTGCCAGCAGCGCACAACTAGCGGGAGCCGAGCAGTACTTC
cdr3_aa: CASSAQLAGAEQYF

j_call: TRBJ1-1
v_call: TRBV7-2
d_call: NA
clone_size: NA
cdr3_nt: TGTGCCAGCAGCTTAACGCTGGGACTAAACACTGAAGCTTTCTTT
cdr3_aa: CASSLTLGLNTEAFF

j_call: TRBJ1-3
v_call: TRBV10-3
d_call: NA
clone_size: NA
cdr3_nt: TGTGCCGCAGGGGGAAACACCATATATTTT
cdr3_aa: CAAGGNTIYF

j_call: TRBJ1-6
v_call: TRBV4-3
d_call: NA
clone_size: NA
cdr3_nt: TGCGCCAGCAGCCAAGATCCCGCGGTCTCCTATAATTCACCCCTCCACTTT
cdr3_aa: CASSQDPAVSYNSPLHF

j_call: TRBJ1-1
v_call: TRBV18
d_call: TRBD1
clone_size: NA
cdr3_nt: TGTGCCAGCTCACCGCGGGAGGTGAGACAGGGGGGTACTGAAGCTTTCTTT
cdr3_aa: CASSPREVRQGGTEAFF